The 31 T cell receptor beta chains below all came from one sample that was sequenced in a study of blood T cell repertoires in COVID-19. The protocol was immunoSEQ multiplex PCR, while the TCRdb copy is restricted to in-frame clones and leaves out a portion. The repertoire holds over 25,000 clones, with roughly 85% as singletons. Source material: peripheral blood. All receptors derive from a man between 60 and 70 years old with active COVID-19.

The chain couples TRBV7-9 to TRBJ2-7; 8 bases match TRBD1. This CDR3 region has 15 residues. Trimming cost V 2 bases and J 2 bases; bases outside gene matches: 5. Per germline, CDR1 SEHNR and CDR2 FQNEAQ (reference sequence). The CDR3 sequence: CASSLPLDRAYEQYF. The CDR3 coding sequence is TGTGCCAGCAGCTTACCGTTGGACAGGGCCTACGAGCAGTACTTC.

The V call is TRBV11-2, the J call TRBJ2-7; a weak D match, TRBD2 (5 bases). Trimming took 5 bases from V and 7 from J, leaving 18 bases between them. Germline V gene sequence: CDR1 SGHAT, CDR2 FQNNGV. There are 14 residues in the CDR3. The CDR3 reads CASSRKLESGEQYV. For the CDR3, the DNA is TGTGCCAGCAGCCGTAAACTAGAGTCGGGGGAGCAGTACGTC.

A single count supports this clone. The V gene is TRBV7-3, the J gene TRBJ2-1; TRBD2 is a possible D gene (5 bases). The V and J ends lost 0 bases and 4 bases respectively, with 13 bases between them. The CDR3 covers 16 residues. Germline V lookup: CDR1 SGHTA, CDR2 FQGTGA. CDR3 protein: CASSLTSGDTYNEQFF. The CDR3 DNA reads TGTGCCAGCAGCTTAACCAGCGGAGACACATACAATGAGCAGTTCTTC. Drawing the rest from reference TRBV7-3 and TRBJ2-1, the complete variable domain is GAGVSQTPSNKVTEKGKYVELRCDPISGHTALYWYRQSLGQGPEFLIYFQGTGAADDSGLPNDRFFAVRPEGSVSTLKIQRTERGDSAVYLCASSLTSGDTYNEQFFGPGTRLTVL.

The gene calls are TRBV18 and TRBJ2-5; D unclear. Germline V lookup: CDR1 KGHSH, CDR2 LQKENI. V lost 1 base, J lost 5 bases, and 17 bases lay in between. The CDR3 runs 16 residues. The CDR3 reads CASSPLGTRSGETQYF. In nucleotides, the CDR3 is TGTGCCAGCTCACCACTAGGCACACGGAGTGGGGAGACCCAGTACTTC.

The chain joins TRBV19 to TRBJ2-3, with D possibly matching TRBD1 (5 bases). Trimming removed 1 base at V and 5 bases at J, with 16 bases between. The CDR3 has 16 residues. Looked up from germline, CDR1 is LNHDA and CDR2 is SQIVND (reference sequence). The CDR3 DNA follows: TGTGCCAGTAGTATAGGGGGCAGACCCCATGAAGATACGCAGTATTTT. Its protein product is CASSIGGRPHEDTQYF.

The chain recombines TRBV6-5 with TRBJ1-2; 8 nucleotides align to TRBD1. The germline V gene has CDR1 MNHEY and CDR2 SVGAGI. The trim removed 2 bases at V and 8 bases at J, leaving 10 bases unmatched. The CDR3 extends over 15 amino acids. CDR3 sequence: CASSYLRTGQGGYTF. CDR3 nucleotide sequence: TGTGCCAGCAGTTACCTGCGGACAGGGCAAGGGGGCTACACCTTC.

The chain combines TRBV5-1 with TRBJ2-1; 11 nucleotides line up with TRBD1. V lost 4 bases to trimming and J lost 7 bases; unmatched junction nucleotides: 4. The CDR3 totals 14 residues. Germline assignment: CDR1 SGHRS and CDR2 YFSETQ. For the CDR3, the DNA is TGCGCCAGCAGCCGGGACAGGGGGTGGAATGAGCAGTTCTTC. The encoded protein is CASSRDRGWNEQFF.

This rearrangement joins TRBV28 to TRBJ2-5, with 7 bases identical to TRBD2. CDR1 is MDHEN, CDR2 SYDVKM, per germline. The CDR3 contains 13 residues. The V gene end was trimmed by 7 bases and the J gene end by 8 bases; junction bases not matched to a gene: 10. The chain's CDR3 is CASMTSTQPTQYF. In DNA form, the CDR3 reads TGTGCCAGCATGACTAGCACTCAACCTACCCAGTACTTC. Looking up the rest from reference TRBV28 and TRBJ2-5 gives the full variable domain: DVKVTQSSRYLVKRTGEKVFLECVQDMDHENMFWYRQDPGLGLRLIYFSYDVKMKEKGDIPEGYSVSREKKERFSLILESASTNQTSMYLCASMTSTQPTQYFGPGTRLLVL.

The CDR3 DNA follows: TGTGCCAGTAGTATAGCCAGGACTCGAAACAATGAGCAGTTCTTC. It specifies CASSIARTRNNEQFF. The rearrangement links TRBV19 to TRBJ2-1; tentative D call: TRBD2 (5 bases). The germline V gene encodes CDR1 LNHDA and CDR2 SQIVND (reference sequence). Trimming removed 1 base at V and 5 bases at J, with 12 bases between. The CDR3 is 15 residues long.

J is TRBJ1-6 and V is TRBV11-2; weak D call: TRBD1 (5 bases). Trimming stripped 1 base from V and 9 bases from J, with 10 bases between. Germline CDR1 and CDR2: SGHAT and FQNNGV. There are 14 residues in the CDR3. CDR3 loop: CASSLAGGVSPLHF. The CDR3 DNA reads TGTGCCAGCAGCTTAGCGGGAGGGGTTTCACCCCTCCACTTT.

The chain combines TRBV4-2 with TRBJ2-1; 7 bases map to TRBD2. Germline V CDR1 and CDR2: LGHNA, YNFKEQ. The CDR3 has 15 amino acids. The V and J ends lost 0 bases and 12 bases, in that order; junction bases with no gene match: 11. This chain's CDR3 is CASSQESASGRWQFF. CDR3 DNA: TGTGCCAGCAGCCAAGAGTCGGCTAGCGGAAGGTGGCAGTTCTTC.

The chain employs TRBV7-9 and TRBJ2-1; tentative D call: TRBD2 (6 bases). CDR1 and CDR2 (germline): SEHNR, FQNEAQ (reference sequence). V lost 6 bases and J lost 7, with 13 bases in between. This CDR3 region has 13 residues. In nucleotides, the CDR3 is TGTGCCAGCAGTGAATGGAGGGGTAATGAGCAGTTCTTC. Its protein is CASSEWRGNEQFF.

The chain combines TRBV9 with TRBJ2-7; 10 bases fit TRBD1. V lost 5 bases, J lost 6 bases, and 2 bases stayed unmatched. Germline V gene data show CDR1 as SGDLS and CDR2 as YYNGEE. There are 12 residues in the CDR3. CDR3 DNA sequence: TGTGCCAGCAGAGGACAGGGGGGCGAGCAGTACTTC. Its translation is CASRGQGGEQYF.

This chain joins TRBV3-1 (or the pseudogene TRBV3-2) and TRBJ1-5; D gene uncertain. Germline assignment: CDR1 LGHDT and CDR2 YNNKEL (reference sequence). Trimming shortened V by 0 bases and J by 7 bases, and 7 bases separated the two germline ends. The CDR3 sequence is 13 residues long. CDR3 loop: CASSQDLVQPQHF. CDR3 bases: TGTGCCAGCAGCCAAGATCTTGTGCAGCCCCAGCATTTT.

This clone was seen a single time. The CDR3 loop reads CASSLDGLSYNEQFF. CDR3 sequence (DNA): TGTGCCAGCAGCTTAGATGGACTATCCTACAATGAGCAGTTCTTC. This sequence joins TRBV11-2 and TRBJ2-1, with D maybe TRBD2 (6 bases). This CDR3 has 15 amino acids. Per the germline V gene, CDR1 is SGHAT and CDR2 is FQNNGV. V was trimmed by 0 bases and J by 1 base, leaving 7 bases between them.

The chain is built from TRBV2 and TRBJ2-2; 7 bases fit TRBD2. Trimming removed 4 bases from V and 6 bases from J; junction bases left unmatched: 8. The CDR3 extends over 15 amino acids. CDR1 SNHLY and CDR2 FYNNEI come from the germline V gene. CDR3 residues: CASSGEGRGSGELFF. The CDR3 DNA is TGTGCCAGCAGTGGGGAGGGGCGGGGCTCCGGGGAGCTGTTTTTT.

The genes are TRBV28 and TRBJ2-7; 8 nucleotides agree with TRBD1. The CDR3 consists of 14 residues. Germline V gives CDR1 MDHEN, CDR2 SYDVKM. V trimming: 6 bases; J trimming: 1 base; junction bases outside the gene matches: 5. This CDR3 is CASSPGQGSYEQYF. The CDR3 region has the DNA TGTGCCAGCAGCCCCGGACAGGGATCCTACGAGCAGTACTTC. The full variable domain, rest sourced from reference TRBV28 and TRBJ2-7, is DVKVTQSSRYLVKRTGEKVFLECVQDMDHENMFWYRQDPGLGLRLIYFSYDVKMKEKGDIPEGYSVSREKKERFSLILESASTNQTSMYLCASSPGQGSYEQYFGPGTRLTVT.

The chain carries TRBV10-3 and TRBJ1-2, with 7 bases lining up with TRBD1. The CDR3 is made up of 15 amino acids. V lost 0 bases and J lost 2; bases outside the gene matches: 3. Germline CDR1 reads ENHRY; CDR2 reads SYGVKD. The CDR3 region is CAISESGQKNYGYTF. The CDR3 nucleotides read TGTGCCATCAGTGAGTCGGGACAGAAGAACTATGGCTACACCTTC.

The CDR3 bases are TGTGCCAGCAGCTTAGTGACTAGGAATGAGCAGTTCTTC. This gives the protein CASSLVTRNEQFF. V is TRBV11-3 and J is TRBJ2-1, with D possibly TRBD2 on 6 matching bases. CDR3 length: 13 residues. V gave up 1 base and J gave up 7 bases, with 8 bases separating them. Looked up from germline, CDR1 is SGHNT and CDR2 is YENEEA.

CDR3 protein: CASRGLAGGSYNEQFF. As DNA, the CDR3 is TGTGCCAGCAGAGGACTAGCGGGAGGCTCCTACAATGAGCAGTTCTTC. This chain joins TRBV28 and TRBJ2-1, with 14 nucleotides matching TRBD2. CDR3 length: 16 amino acids. CDR1 and CDR2 (germline): MDHEN, SYDVKM. V gave up 6 bases and J gave up 0 bases; unmatched junction bases: 1.

The chain employs TRBV7-2 and TRBJ1-5; D is uncertain. The V end was cut by 9 bases, the J end by 0 bases, with 9 bases between. This CDR3 spans 13 amino acids. Germline CDR1 reads SGHTA; CDR2 reads FQGNSA. Here the CDR3 reads CASATYSNQPQHF. The CDR3 DNA is TGTGCCAGTGCAACCTATAGCAATCAGCCCCAGCATTTT.

The genes are TRBV5-8 and TRBJ2-7, with 7 bases matching TRBD2. V lost 1 base and J lost 0; bases outside the gene matches: 7. Germline V lookup: CDR1 SGHTS, CDR2 YDEGEE. This CDR3 comprises 16 residues. The CDR3 nucleotides read TGTGCCAGCAGCTTGTATCTCCTAGCGGACTCCTACGAGCAGTACTTC. Residues: CASSLYLLADSYEQYF.

The chain links TRBV28 to TRBJ2-7; D is perhaps TRBD1 (6 bases). CDR1 and CDR2 from the germline V gene are MDHEN and SYDVKM. The CDR3 is 14 amino acids. V was pared by 5 bases and J by 1 base, with 12 bases between. CDR3 nucleotide sequence: TGTGCCAGCAGTGGTGGGGACATTTCCTACGAGCAGTACTTC. Protein sequence: CASSGGDISYEQYF.

V and J are TRBV25-1 and TRBJ1-6; 10 bases line up with TRBD1. Germline V gene lookup returns CDR1 MGHDK and CDR2 SYGVNS. There are 15 residues in the CDR3. V shed 6 bases, J shed 9 bases, and the junction held 8 bases outside the gene matches. The CDR3 is CASREGDRGRSPLHF. Here the CDR3 DNA reads TGTGCCAGCAGGGAAGGCGACAGGGGGCGTTCACCCCTCCACTTT.

The chain has TRBV5-8 and TRBJ2-7; 9 bases agree with TRBD2. Unmatched junction bases numbered 7, after V lost 3 bases and J lost 0 bases. Germline CDR1 reads SGHTS; CDR2 reads YDEGEE. The CDR3 consists of 16 residues. This CDR3 reads CASSSGLASSSYEQYF. CDR3 coding DNA: TGTGCCAGCAGCTCTGGACTAGCGTCGAGCTCCTACGAGCAGTACTTC.

The rearrangement links TRBV27 to TRBJ2-3, with D perhaps matching TRBD2 (6 bases). This CDR3 has 13 residues. CDR1 is MNHEY and CDR2 is SMNVEV in the germline V gene (reference sequence). Deletions cut 2 bases from V and 3 bases from J, with 6 bases between. CDR3 sequence: CASSLGGTDTQYF. CDR3 DNA sequence: TGTGCCAGCAGTTTAGGAGGGACAGATACGCAGTATTTT.

The chain carries TRBV28 and TRBJ2-7; TRBD2 aligns across 7 bases. Germline V gene lookup returns CDR1 MDHEN and CDR2 SYDVKM. The CDR3 contains 15 residues. V was clipped by 5 bases and J by 0 bases; unmatched bases: 7. Here the CDR3 reads CASSPQRGGSYEQYF. The CDR3 region has the DNA TGTGCCAGCAGTCCTCAGCGGGGCGGCTCCTACGAGCAGTACTTC.

The V and J genes are TRBV3-1 (or the pseudogene TRBV3-2) and TRBJ2-7, with 10 bases lining up with TRBD2. The CDR3 is made up of 15 amino acids. The V gene end was trimmed by 3 bases and the J gene end by 4 bases; junction bases not matched to a gene: 6. Germline V gives CDR1 LGHDT, CDR2 YNNKEL (reference sequence). The CDR3 loop is CASSHTGTSVYEQYV. The CDR3 coding sequence is TGTGCCAGCAGCCATACCGGGACTAGCGTTTACGAGCAGTACGTC.

The chain is built from TRBV5-1 and TRBJ2-7; the match to TRBD2 covers 11 bases. This CDR3 region has 16 residues. CDR1 SGHRS and CDR2 YFSETQ come from the germline V gene. V lost 4 bases, J lost 5 bases, and 11 bases stayed unmatched. CDR3 in DNA: TGCGCCAGCAGCGAGCTAGCGGGAGGAATAGCCCACGAGCAGTACTTC. This encodes CASSELAGGIAHEQYF. Together with reference TRBV5-1 and TRBJ2-7, the CDR3 gives the full variable domain: KAGVTQTPRYLIKTRGQQVTLSCSPISGHRSVSWYQQTPGQGLQFLFEYFSETQRNKGNFPGRFSGRQFSNSRSEMNVSTLELGDSALYLCASSELAGGIAHEQYFGPGTRLTVT.

This clone was observed a few times. The chain has TRBV9 and TRBJ2-1, with D possibly matching TRBD2 (5 bases). Trimming stripped 0 bases from V and 9 bases from J, with 16 bases between. The CDR3 runs to 15 residues. CDR1 and CDR2 from the germline V gene are SGDLS and YYNGEE. Here the CDR3 reads CASSVAQGVGGEQFF. Here the CDR3 DNA reads TGTGCCAGCAGCGTAGCTCAAGGCGTTGGAGGTGAGCAGTTCTTC.

The J gene is TRBJ1-2, the V gene TRBV12-3 or TRBV12-4; TRBD1 is a possible D gene (5 bases). Deletions cut 5 bases from V and 4 bases from J, with 11 bases between. This CDR3 region has 13 residues. The CDR3 DNA reads as TGTGCCAGCAGTCCCGACAGAACCTATGGCTACACCTTC. It is translated as CASSPDRTYGYTF.